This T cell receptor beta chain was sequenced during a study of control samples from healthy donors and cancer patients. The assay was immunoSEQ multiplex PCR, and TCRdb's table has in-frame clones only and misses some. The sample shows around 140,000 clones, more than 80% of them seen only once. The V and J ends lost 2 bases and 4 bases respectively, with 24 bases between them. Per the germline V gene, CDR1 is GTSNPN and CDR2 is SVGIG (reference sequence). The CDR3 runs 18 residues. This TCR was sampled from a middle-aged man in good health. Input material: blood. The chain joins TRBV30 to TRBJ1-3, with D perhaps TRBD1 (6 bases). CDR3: CAWSRGGQNSPPGNTIYF. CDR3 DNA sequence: TGTGCCTGGAGTAGGGGGGGTCAAAATTCTCCCCCCGGAAACACCATATATTTT. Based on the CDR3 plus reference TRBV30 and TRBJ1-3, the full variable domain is SQTIHQWPATLVQPVGSPLSLECTVEGTSNPNLYWYRQAAGRGLQLLFYSVGIGQISSEVPQNLSASRPQDRQFILSSKKLLLSDSGFYLCAWSRGGQNSPPGNTIYFGEGSWLTVV.